This TCR beta chain comes out of a study of blood T cell repertoires in COVID-19. Across the whole study: The United States, Italy and Spain were the sources of the acute and convalescent COVID-19 samples. The cDNA or gDNA used as material had been derived from T cells, B-cell-depleted T cells, or PBMCs.

Authors' analysis steps: Cell counts per sample came from amplifying reference gene primers. Clones were read by immunoSEQ multiplex PCR, and TCRdb kept only the in-frame ones, dropping some. V, J and clone size were drawn from that table, and D and trimming were deduced from the DNA. The sample lists 100,000 to 150,000 clones, about 80% seen once, with roughly 15% in the top ten. The J segment lost 1 base and the V segment lost 2 bases, leaving 4 bases of the junction unmatched. The CDR3 length is 16 residues. Germline loops: CDR1 SNHLY, CDR2 FYNNEI. This clone was seen more than once but under ten times.

This TCR was sampled from a woman aged 50 to 65 with acute or convalescent COVID-19. The J gene is TRBJ1-3, the V gene TRBV2; TRBD1 matches at 8 bases. Sequenced: peripheral blood. The CDR3 bases are TGTGCCAGCAGTGAAAGGGACAGGACTTCTGGAAACACCATATATTTT. As protein: CASSERDRTSGNTIYF. Supplemented by reference TRBV2 and TRBJ1-3, the full variable domain reads EPEVTQTPSHQVTQMGQEVILRCVPISNHLYFYWYRQILGQKVEFLVSFYNNEISEKSEIFDDQFSVERPDGSNFTLKIRSTKLEDSAMYFCASSERDRTSGNTIYFGEGSWLTVV.